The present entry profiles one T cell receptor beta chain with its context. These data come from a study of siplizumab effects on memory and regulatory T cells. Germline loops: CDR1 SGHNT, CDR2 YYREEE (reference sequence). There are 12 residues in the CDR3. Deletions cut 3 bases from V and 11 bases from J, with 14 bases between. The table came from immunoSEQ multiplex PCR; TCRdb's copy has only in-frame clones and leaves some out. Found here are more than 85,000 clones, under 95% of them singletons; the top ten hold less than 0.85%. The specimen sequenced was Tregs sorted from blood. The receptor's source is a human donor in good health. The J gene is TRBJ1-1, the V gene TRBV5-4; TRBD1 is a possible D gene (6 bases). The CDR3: CASSYQGNLAFF. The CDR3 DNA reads TGTGCCAGCAGCTACCAGGGGAACTTGGCTTTCTTT.